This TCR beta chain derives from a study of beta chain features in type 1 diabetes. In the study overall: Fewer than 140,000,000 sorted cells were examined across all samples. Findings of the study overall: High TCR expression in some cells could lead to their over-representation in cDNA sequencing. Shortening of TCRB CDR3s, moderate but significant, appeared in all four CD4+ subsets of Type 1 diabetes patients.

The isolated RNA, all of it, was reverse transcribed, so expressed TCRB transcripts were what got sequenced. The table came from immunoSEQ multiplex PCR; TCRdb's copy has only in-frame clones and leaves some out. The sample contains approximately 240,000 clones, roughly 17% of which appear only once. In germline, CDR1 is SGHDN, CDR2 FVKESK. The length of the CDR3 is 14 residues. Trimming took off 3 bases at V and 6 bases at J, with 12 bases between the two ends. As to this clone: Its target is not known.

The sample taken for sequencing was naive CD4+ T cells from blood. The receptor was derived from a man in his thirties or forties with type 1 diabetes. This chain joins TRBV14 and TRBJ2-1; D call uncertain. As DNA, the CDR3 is TGTGCCAGCAGCCAGAAAATTGGTGTCAATGAGCAGTTCTTC. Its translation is CASSQKIGVNEQFF. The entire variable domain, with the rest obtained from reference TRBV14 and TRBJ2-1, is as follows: EAGVTQFPSHSVIEKGQTVTLRCDPISGHDNLYWYRRVMGKEIKFLLHFVKESKQDESGMPNNRFLAERTGGTYSTLKVQPAELEDSGVYFCASSQKIGVNEQFFGPGTRLTVL.